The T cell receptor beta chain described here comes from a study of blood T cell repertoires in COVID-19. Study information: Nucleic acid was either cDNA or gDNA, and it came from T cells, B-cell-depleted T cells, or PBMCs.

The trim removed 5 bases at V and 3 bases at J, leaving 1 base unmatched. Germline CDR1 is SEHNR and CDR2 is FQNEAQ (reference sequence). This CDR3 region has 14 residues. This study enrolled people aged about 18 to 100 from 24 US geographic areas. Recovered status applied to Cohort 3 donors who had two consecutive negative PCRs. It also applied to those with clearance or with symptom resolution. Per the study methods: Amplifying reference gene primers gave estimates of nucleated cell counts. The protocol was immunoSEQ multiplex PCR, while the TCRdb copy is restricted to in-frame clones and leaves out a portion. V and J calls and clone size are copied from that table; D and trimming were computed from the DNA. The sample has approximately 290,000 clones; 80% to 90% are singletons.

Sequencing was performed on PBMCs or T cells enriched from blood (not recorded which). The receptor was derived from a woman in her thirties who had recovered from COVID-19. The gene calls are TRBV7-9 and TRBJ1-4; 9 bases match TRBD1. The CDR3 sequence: CASSRTGANEKLFF. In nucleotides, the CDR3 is TGTGCCAGCAGCCGGACAGGGGCTAATGAAAAACTGTTTTTT.